This passage covers 2 T cell receptor beta chains from one sample sequenced in a study of blood T cell repertoires in COVID-19. Profiled with immunoSEQ multiplex PCR; TCRdb holds only in-frame clones, not every one. The profile shows under 250,000 clones, around 80% of them singletons. Sequencing input: peripheral blood. The receptors here all came from a man aged 35-49 years with active or convalescent COVID-19.

The chain carries TRBV12-5 and TRBJ1-1, with a weak D call TRBD1 (5 bases). V was clipped by 2 bases and J by 1 base, with 5 bases between them. The length of the CDR3 is 13 residues. Germline loops: CDR1 LGHNT, CDR2 FRNRAP. CDR3 in DNA: TGTGCTAGTGGTTTGACAGGGAACACTGAAGCTTTCTTT. This translates into CASGLTGNTEAFF.

V is TRBV30 and J is TRBJ2-1, with D maybe TRBD1 (5 bases). Germline lookup yields CDR1 GTSNPN and CDR2 SVGIG (reference sequence). The CDR3 extends over 14 amino acids. Deletions cut 0 bases from V and 9 bases from J, with 15 bases between. The DNA of the CDR3 is TGTGCCTGGAGTGTAGGGGCCCCCGCCAGTGAGCAGTTCTTC. It translates to CAWSVGAPASEQFF.